This TCR beta chain was identified in a study of blood T cell repertoires in COVID-19. Study overall: Spain, Italy and the United States supplied samples that represented acute and convalescent COVID-19.

Clones were read by immunoSEQ multiplex PCR, and TCRdb kept only the in-frame ones, dropping some. This sample has under 60,000 clones, with 85% found just once. Sequenced material: peripheral blood. The TCR comes from a human donor in a cohort sampled during active COVID-19.

The DNA of the CDR3 is TGTGCCAGCAGTTCCGGGACAGGGGGCGCGGATGGCTATGGCTACACCTTC. As protein: CASSSGTGGADGYGYTF. The genes are TRBV28 and TRBJ1-2; 12 bases are a match to TRBD1. This CDR3 comprises 17 residues. J gave up 4 bases and V 4 bases, and 10 bases lay outside the gene matches. Germline V gene lookup returns CDR1 MDHEN and CDR2 SYDVKM.